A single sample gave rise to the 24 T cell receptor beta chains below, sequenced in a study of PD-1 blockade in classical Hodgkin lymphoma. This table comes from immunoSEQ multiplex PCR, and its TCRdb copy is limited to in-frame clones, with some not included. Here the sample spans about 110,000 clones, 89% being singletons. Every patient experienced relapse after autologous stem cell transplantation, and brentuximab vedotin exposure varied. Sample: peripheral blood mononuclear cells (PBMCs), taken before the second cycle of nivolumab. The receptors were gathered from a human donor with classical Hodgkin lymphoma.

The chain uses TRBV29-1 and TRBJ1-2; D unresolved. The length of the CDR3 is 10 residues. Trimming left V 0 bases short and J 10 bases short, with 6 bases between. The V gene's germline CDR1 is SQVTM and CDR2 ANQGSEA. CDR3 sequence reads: CSVEEVVYTF. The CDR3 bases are TGCAGCGTTGAAGAGGTCGTCTACACCTTC.

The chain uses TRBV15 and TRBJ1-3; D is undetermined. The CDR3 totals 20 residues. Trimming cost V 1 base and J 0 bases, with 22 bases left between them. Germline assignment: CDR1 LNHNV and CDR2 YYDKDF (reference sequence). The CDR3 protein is CATSRVRVLAYLTSGNTIYF. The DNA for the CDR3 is TGTGCCACCAGCAGAGTGCGGGTCCTGGCTTACCTTACCTCTGGAAACACCATATATTTT.

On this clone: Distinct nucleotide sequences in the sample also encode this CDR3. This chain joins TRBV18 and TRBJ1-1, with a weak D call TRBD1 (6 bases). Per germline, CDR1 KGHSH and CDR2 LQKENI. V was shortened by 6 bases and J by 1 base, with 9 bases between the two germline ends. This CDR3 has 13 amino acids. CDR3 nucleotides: TGTGCCAGCTCCCTGGGACAGAACACTGAAGCTTTCTTT. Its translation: CASSLGQNTEAFF.

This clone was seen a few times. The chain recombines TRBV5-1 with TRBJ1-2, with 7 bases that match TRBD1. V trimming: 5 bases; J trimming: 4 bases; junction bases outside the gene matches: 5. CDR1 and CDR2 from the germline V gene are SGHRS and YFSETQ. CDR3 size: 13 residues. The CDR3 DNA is TGCGCCAGCAGGCAGGGACAGAGCTATGGCTACACCTTC. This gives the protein CASRQGQSYGYTF.

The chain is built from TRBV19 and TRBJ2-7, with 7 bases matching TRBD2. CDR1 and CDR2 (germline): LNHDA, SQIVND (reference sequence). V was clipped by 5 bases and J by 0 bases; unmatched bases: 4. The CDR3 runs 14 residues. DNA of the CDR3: TGTGCCAGTAGTCGAGCGGGAAGCTCCTACGAGCAGTACTTC. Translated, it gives CASSRAGSSYEQYF.

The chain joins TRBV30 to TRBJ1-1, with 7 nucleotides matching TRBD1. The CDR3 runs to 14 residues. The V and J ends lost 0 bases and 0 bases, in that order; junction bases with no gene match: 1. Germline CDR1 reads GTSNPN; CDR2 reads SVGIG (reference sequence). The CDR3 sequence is CAWSVDRVNTEAFF. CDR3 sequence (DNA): TGTGCCTGGAGTGTAGACAGGGTGAACACTGAAGCTTTCTTT.

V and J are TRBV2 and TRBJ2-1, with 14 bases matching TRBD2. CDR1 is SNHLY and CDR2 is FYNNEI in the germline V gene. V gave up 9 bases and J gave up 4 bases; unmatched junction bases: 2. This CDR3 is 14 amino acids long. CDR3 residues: CASRLAGGYNEQFF. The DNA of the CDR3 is TGTGCCAGTAGACTAGCGGGAGGGTACAATGAGCAGTTCTTC. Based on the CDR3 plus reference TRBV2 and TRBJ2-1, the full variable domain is EPEVTQTPSHQVTQMGQEVILRCVPISNHLYFYWYRQILGQKVEFLVSFYNNEISEKSEIFDDQFSVERPDGSNFTLKIRSTKLEDSAMYFCASRLAGGYNEQFFGPGTRLTVL.

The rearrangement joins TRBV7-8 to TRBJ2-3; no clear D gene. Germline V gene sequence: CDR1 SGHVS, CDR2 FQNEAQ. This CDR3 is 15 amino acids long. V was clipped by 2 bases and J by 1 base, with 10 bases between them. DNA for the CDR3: TGTGCCAGCAGCTTAAGTGGGATGGGCACAGATACGCAGTATTTT. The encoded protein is CASSLSGMGTDTQYF.

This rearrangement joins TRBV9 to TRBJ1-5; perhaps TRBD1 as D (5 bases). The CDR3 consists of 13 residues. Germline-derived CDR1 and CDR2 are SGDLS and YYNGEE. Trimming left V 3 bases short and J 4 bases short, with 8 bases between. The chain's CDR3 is CASSGGLNQPQHF. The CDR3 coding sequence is TGTGCCAGCAGCGGGGGGTTGAATCAGCCCCAGCATTTT.

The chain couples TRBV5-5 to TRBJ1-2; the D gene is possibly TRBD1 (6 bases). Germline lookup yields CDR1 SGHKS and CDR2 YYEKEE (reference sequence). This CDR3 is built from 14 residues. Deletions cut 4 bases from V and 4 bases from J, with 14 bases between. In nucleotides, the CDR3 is TGTGCCAGCAGCCCGGACAGCGGCGGCTATGGCTACACCTTC. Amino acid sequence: CASSPDSGGYGYTF.

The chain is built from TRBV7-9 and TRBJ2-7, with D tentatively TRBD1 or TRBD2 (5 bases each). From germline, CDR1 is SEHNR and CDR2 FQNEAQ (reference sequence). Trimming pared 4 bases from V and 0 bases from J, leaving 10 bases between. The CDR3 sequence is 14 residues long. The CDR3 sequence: CASSWDGYSYEQYF. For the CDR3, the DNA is TGTGCCAGCAGCTGGGACGGTTACTCCTACGAGCAGTACTTC.

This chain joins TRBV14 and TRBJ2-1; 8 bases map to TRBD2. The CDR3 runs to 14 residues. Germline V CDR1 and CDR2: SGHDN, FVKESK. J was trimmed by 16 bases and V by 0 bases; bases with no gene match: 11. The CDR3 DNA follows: TGTGCCAGCAGCCAAGATTTGGACGGGAGGGAACTATTCTTC. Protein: CASSQDLDGRELFF.

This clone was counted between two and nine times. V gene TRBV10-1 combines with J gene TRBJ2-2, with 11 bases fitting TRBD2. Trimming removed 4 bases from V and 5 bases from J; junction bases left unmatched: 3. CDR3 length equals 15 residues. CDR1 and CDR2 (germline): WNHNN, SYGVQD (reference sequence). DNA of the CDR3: TGCGCCAGCAGTGGACTAGCGGGGAGTACCGGGGAGCTGTTTTTT. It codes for CASSGLAGSTGELFF.

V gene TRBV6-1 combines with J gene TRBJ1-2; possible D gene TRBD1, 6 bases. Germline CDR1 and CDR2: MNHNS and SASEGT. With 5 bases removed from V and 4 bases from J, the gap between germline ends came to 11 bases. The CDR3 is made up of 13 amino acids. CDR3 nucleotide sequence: TGTGCCAGCAGTCACCAAGGGGGCTATGGCTACACCTTC. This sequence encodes CASSHQGGYGYTF.

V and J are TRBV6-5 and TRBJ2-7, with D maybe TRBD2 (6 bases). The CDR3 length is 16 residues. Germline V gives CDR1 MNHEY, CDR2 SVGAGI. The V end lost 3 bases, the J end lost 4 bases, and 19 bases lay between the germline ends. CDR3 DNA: TGTGCCAGCAGTTATCTTTCGGGAGCACTCCGGTACGAGCAGTACTTC. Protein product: CASSYLSGALRYEQYF.

The CDR3 DNA sequence: TGTGCCAGCCGTTATGAGGGTGCTACTGAAGCTTTCTTT. Residues: CASRYEGATEAFF. J is TRBJ1-1 and V is TRBV2; D ambiguous. Germline lookup yields CDR1 SNHLY and CDR2 FYNNEI. The V gene lost 8 bases and the J gene lost 5 bases, with 15 bases spanning the gap. The CDR3 has 13 amino acids.

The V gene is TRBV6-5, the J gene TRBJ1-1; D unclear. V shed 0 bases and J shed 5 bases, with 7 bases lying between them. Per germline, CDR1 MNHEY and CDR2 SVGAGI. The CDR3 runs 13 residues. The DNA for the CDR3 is TGTGCCAGCAGTTACTCGAGTTATACTGAAGCTTTCTTT. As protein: CASSYSSYTEAFF.

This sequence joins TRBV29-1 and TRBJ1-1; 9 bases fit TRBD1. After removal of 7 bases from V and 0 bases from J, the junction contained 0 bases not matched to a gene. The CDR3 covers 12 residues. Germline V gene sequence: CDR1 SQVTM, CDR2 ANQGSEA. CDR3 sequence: CSGDRVNTEAFF. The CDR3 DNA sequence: TGCAGCGGGGACAGGGTGAACACTGAAGCTTTCTTT.

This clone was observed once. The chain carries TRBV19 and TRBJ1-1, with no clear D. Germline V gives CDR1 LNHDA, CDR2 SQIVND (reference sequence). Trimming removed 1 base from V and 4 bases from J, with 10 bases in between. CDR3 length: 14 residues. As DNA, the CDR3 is TGTGCCAGTAGTATAGCCCCCAGGTTCACTGAAGCTTTCTTT. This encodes CASSIAPRFTEAFF.

The CDR3 coding sequence is TGTGCCAGCTCACCGGGAGAGGCAGTTACGAACACCGGGGAGCTGTTTTTT. Its translation: CASSPGEAVTNTGELFF. The chain is built from TRBV18 and TRBJ2-2; weak D call: TRBD2 (5 bases). V lost 3 bases and J lost 0, with 14 bases in between. This CDR3 has 17 residues. Germline-derived CDR1 and CDR2 are KGHSH and LQKENI.

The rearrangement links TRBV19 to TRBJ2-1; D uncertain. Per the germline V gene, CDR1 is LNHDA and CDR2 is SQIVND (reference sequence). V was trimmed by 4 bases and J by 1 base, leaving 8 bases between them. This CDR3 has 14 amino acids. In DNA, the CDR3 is TGTGCCAGTAGTACTTGGGGTTCCTACAATGAGCAGTTCTTC. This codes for CASSTWGSYNEQFF.

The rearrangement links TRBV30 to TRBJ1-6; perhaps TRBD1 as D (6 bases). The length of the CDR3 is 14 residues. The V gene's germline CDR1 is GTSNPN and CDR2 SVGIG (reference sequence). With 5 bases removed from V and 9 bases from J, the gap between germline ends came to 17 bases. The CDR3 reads CAWATGTMGSPLHF. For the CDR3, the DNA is TGTGCCTGGGCAACCGGGACAATGGGTTCACCCCTCCACTTT.

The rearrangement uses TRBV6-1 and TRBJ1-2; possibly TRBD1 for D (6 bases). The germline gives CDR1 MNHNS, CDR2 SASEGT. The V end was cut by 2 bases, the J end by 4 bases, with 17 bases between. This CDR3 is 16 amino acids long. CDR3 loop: CASSEQGSHPSYGYTF. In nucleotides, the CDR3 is TGTGCCAGCAGTGAACAGGGGTCCCACCCTTCCTATGGCTACACCTTC.

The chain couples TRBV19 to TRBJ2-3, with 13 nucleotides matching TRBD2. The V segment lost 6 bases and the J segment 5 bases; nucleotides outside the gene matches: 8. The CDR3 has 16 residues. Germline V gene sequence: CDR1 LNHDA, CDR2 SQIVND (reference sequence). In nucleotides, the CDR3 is TGTGCCAGTAGGACTACTAGCGGGAGGGCCAGAGATACGCAGTATTTT. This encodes CASRTTSGRARDTQYF.